This T cell receptor beta chain was found in a study of patients with pleural tuberculosis. V lost 3 bases to trimming and J lost 1 base, with 10 bases between them. The CDR3 is 15 amino acids. The germline CDR1 and CDR2 sequences are SNHLY and FYNNEI. Each CDR3 protein is one row after TCRdb ran MiXCR on the reads. The sample includes under 65,000 distinct CDR3 sequences, about 7.9% of them seen just once. This clonotype was picked up many times. V is TRBV2 and J is TRBJ2-4; possibly TRBD1 for D (5 bases). This clonotype originated in a human donor with pleural tuberculosis. CDR3 coding DNA: TGTGCCAGCAGTGATCGGCCAGGGGCCAAAAACATTCAGTACTTC. Translation gives CASSDRPGAKNIQYF.